One and the same sample provided the 27 T cell receptor beta chains below, sequenced in a study of T cell clonotyping in hematopoietic cell transplantation. The time point is: recipient sample about 28 days before transplant, after cytoreduction. The data were produced by immunoSEQ multiplex PCR, yet TCRdb's version contains in-frame clones alone and is incomplete. The sample contains tens of thousands of clones, about 95% of which appear only once. The material was peripheral blood mononuclear cells, obtained before stem cell transplant. The receptors derive from a woman aged 50 to 60 with acute myeloid leukemia. Some clones in this sample may be carry-over from other donors' samples.

The rearrangement joins TRBV25-1 to TRBJ1-1; D gene ambiguous. CDR1 and CDR2 from the germline V gene are MGHDK and SYGVNS. The CDR3 is 14 residues long. V gave up 5 bases and J gave up 0 bases, with 10 bases separating them. This CDR3 is CASSLAGMNTEAFF. The CDR3 DNA is TGTGCCAGCAGTCTCGCCGGTATGAACACTGAAGCTTTCTTT.

CDR3 region: CASSYGTHYGYTF. CDR3 DNA sequence: TGTGCCAGCAGTTACGGGACCCACTATGGCTACACCTTC. This chain joins TRBV6-5 and TRBJ1-2; weak D call: TRBD1 (5 bases). V was cut by 2 bases and J by 3 bases, with 7 bases left in between. Germline lookup yields CDR1 MNHEY and CDR2 SVGAGI. The CDR3 extends over 13 amino acids.

This chain links TRBV30 with TRBJ2-7; 7 bases agree with TRBD1. The germline V gene has CDR1 GTSNPN and CDR2 SVGIG (reference sequence). The CDR3 contains 13 residues. V trimming: 5 bases; J trimming: 7 bases; junction bases outside the gene matches: 11. The CDR3 reads CAWQILNRGEQYF. CDR3 in DNA: TGTGCCTGGCAAATACTCAACAGGGGTGAGCAGTACTTC.

J is TRBJ1-2 and V is TRBV29-1; 8 nucleotides line up with TRBD1. The CDR3 length is 13 residues. The V and J ends lost 7 bases and 0 bases, in that order; junction bases with no gene match: 4. Per the germline V gene, CDR1 is SQVTM and CDR2 is ANQGSEA. CDR3 region: CSARTGTNYGYTF. DNA for the CDR3: TGCAGCGCCCGGACAGGGACTAACTATGGCTACACCTTC. Using reference TRBV29-1 and TRBJ1-2 for the parts outside the CDR3, the full variable domain is SAVISQKPSRDICQRGTSLTIQCQVDSQVTMMFWYRQQPGQSLTLIATANQGSEATYESGFVIDKFPISRPNLTFSTLTVSNMSPEDSSIYLCSARTGTNYGYTFGSGTRLTVV.

The J gene is TRBJ2-7, the V gene TRBV28; the D is unclear. The V end lost 6 bases, the J end lost 2 bases, and 17 bases lay between the germline ends. This CDR3 comprises 15 residues. The germline V gene has CDR1 MDHEN and CDR2 SYDVKM. CDR3 loop: CASRSNTLPAYEQYF. In DNA form, the CDR3 reads TGTGCCAGCAGATCAAACACCCTCCCTGCCTACGAGCAGTACTTC.

The chain recombines TRBV6-6 with TRBJ1-2; 8 positions agree with TRBD1. Germline values: CDR1 MNHNY, CDR2 SVGAGI (reference sequence). This CDR3 has 13 amino acids. The trim removed 5 bases at V and 8 bases at J, leaving 7 bases unmatched. The CDR3 coding sequence is TGTGCCAGCAGTAACCTACAGGGGGGCGGCTACACCTTC. It is translated as CASSNLQGGGYTF.

This clone was detected once. V gene TRBV7-3 combines with J gene TRBJ2-6, with D maybe TRBD2 (6 bases). The V gene lost 5 bases and the J gene lost 2 bases, with 16 bases spanning the gap. CDR1 and CDR2 (germline): SGHTA, FQGTGA. The CDR3 totals 17 residues. CDR3 in amino acids: CASSLQGGGTGANVLTF. Written as DNA, the CDR3 is TGTGCCAGCAGCCTCCAAGGTGGGGGGACTGGGGCCAACGTCCTGACTTTC.

V and J are TRBV7-6 and TRBJ1-6, with 8 bases fitting TRBD1. The CDR3 sequence is 15 residues long. The V gene's germline CDR1 is SGHVS and CDR2 FNYEAQ. With V trimmed by 2 bases and J by 6 bases, 3 bases remained unmatched. The CDR3 reads CASSLRTGSNSPLHF. CDR3 coding DNA: TGTGCCAGCAGCTTACGGACAGGGAGTAATTCACCCCTCCACTTT.

This chain connects TRBV7-2 to TRBJ2-3; D tentatively reads TRBD1 or TRBD2 (5 bases each). The CDR3 spans 13 residues. Germline CDR1 and CDR2: SGHTA and FQGNSA. Trimming left V 8 bases short and J 0 bases short, with 9 bases between. The CDR3 loop reads CASLRDSTDTQYF. CDR3 DNA sequence: TGTGCCAGCCTACGGGACAGCACAGATACGCAGTATTTT.

The V call is TRBV6-6, the J call TRBJ1-3; possibly TRBD1 for D (5 bases). The V gene lost 6 bases and the J gene lost 0 bases, with 9 bases spanning the gap. This CDR3 spans 14 amino acids. The germline V gene encodes CDR1 MNHNY and CDR2 SVGAGI (reference sequence). The DNA for the CDR3 is TGTGCCAGCAGACCGGGGGGCTCTGGAAACACCATATATTTT. This codes for CASRPGGSGNTIYF.

This chain connects TRBV7-9 to TRBJ1-4, with D maybe TRBD1 (6 bases). Germline values: CDR1 SEHNR, CDR2 FQNEAQ (reference sequence). The CDR3 has 14 residues. Trimming cost V 6 bases and J 5 bases, with 13 bases left between them. The CDR3 reads CASSQGRGNEKLFF. The CDR3 DNA is TGTGCCAGCAGTCAGGGAAGGGGGAATGAAAAACTGTTTTTT.

V is TRBV6-1 and J is TRBJ1-2, with 11 bases aligning to TRBD1. Germline-derived CDR1 and CDR2 are MNHNS and SASEGT. V trimming: 0 bases; J trimming: 4 bases; junction bases outside the gene matches: 1. The CDR3 covers 15 residues. The CDR3 DNA is TGTGCCAGCAGTGAAGCGGGGACAGGGGGCTATGGCTACACCTTC. Its translation is CASSEAGTGGYGYTF.

V usage is TRBV19 and J usage is TRBJ1-1, with D uncertain. Trimming stripped 3 bases from V and 4 bases from J, with 9 bases between. The CDR3 extends over 13 amino acids. The V gene's germline CDR1 is LNHDA and CDR2 SQIVND (reference sequence). CDR3 in amino acids: CASSMGAGTEAFF. CDR3 coding DNA: TGTGCCAGTAGTATGGGCGCGGGCACTGAAGCTTTCTTT.

This clone was seen only once. The genes are TRBV28 and TRBJ1-4; 7 nucleotides match TRBD1. The V gene's germline CDR1 is MDHEN and CDR2 SYDVKM. The CDR3 sequence is 15 residues long. After removal of 4 bases from V and 5 bases from J, the junction contained 7 bases not matched to a gene. CDR3 in amino acids: CASSSRDSTNEKLFF. The DNA for the CDR3 is TGTGCCAGCAGTTCAAGGGACAGTACGAATGAAAAACTGTTTTTT.

The CDR3 loop is CAWSVGTWSGNTIYF. The CDR3 nucleotides are TGTGCCTGGAGTGTTGGGACTTGGTCTGGAAACACCATATATTTT. The chain employs TRBV30 and TRBJ1-3; D is perhaps TRBD1 (5 bases). Germline V CDR1 and CDR2: GTSNPN, SVGIG (reference sequence). V was pared by 0 bases and J by 1 base, with 10 bases between. This CDR3 contains 15 residues.

The chain has TRBV30 and TRBJ1-2; the D gene is possibly TRBD1 (6 bases). The CDR3 has 13 residues. Trimming stripped 2 bases from V and 5 bases from J, with 12 bases between. Germline CDR1 GTSNPN, CDR2 SVGIG (reference sequence). In DNA, the CDR3 is TGTGCCTGGAGTCAGGACAGAACTTATGGCTACACCTTC. Translating gives CAWSQDRTYGYTF. Based on the CDR3 plus reference TRBV30 and TRBJ1-2, the full variable domain is SQTIHQWPATLVQPVGSPLSLECTVEGTSNPNLYWYRQAAGRGLQLLFYSVGIGQISSEVPQNLSASRPQDRQFILSSKKLLLSDSGFYLCAWSQDRTYGYTFGSGTRLTVV.

The V gene is TRBV28, the J gene TRBJ2-6; D gene unclear. Trimming stripped 1 base from V and 0 bases from J, with 13 bases between. The CDR3 length is 18 residues. Germline CDR1 MDHEN, CDR2 SYDVKM. Here the CDR3 DNA reads TGTGCCAGCAGTTTATCGGAACATTTCTACTCTGGGGCCAACGTCCTGACTTTC. Protein product: CASSLSEHFYSGANVLTF.

This chain links TRBV2 with TRBJ2-7; no firm D call. Trimming shortened V by 7 bases and J by 2 bases, and 12 bases separated the two germline ends. Germline CDR1 SNHLY, CDR2 FYNNEI. This CDR3 has 13 amino acids. The CDR3 bases are TGTGCCAGCAAAGTCGCAGGACCCTACGAGCAGTACTTC. Its protein product is CASKVAGPYEQYF.

This rearrangement joins TRBV28 to TRBJ1-2; 8 positions match TRBD1. CDR3 length: 15 amino acids. V lost 2 bases to trimming and J lost 3 bases; unmatched junction nucleotides: 5. CDR1 is MDHEN and CDR2 is SYDVKM in the germline V gene. CDR3 region: CASSLAGGVDYGYTF. The CDR3 nucleotides read TGTGCCAGCAGTTTAGCAGGGGGCGTGGACTATGGCTACACCTTC.

J is TRBJ2-7 and V is TRBV6-1; 7 nucleotides align to TRBD2. Germline values: CDR1 MNHNS, CDR2 SASEGT. J gave up 6 bases and V 8 bases, and 10 bases lay outside the gene matches. This CDR3 region has 13 residues. This CDR3 reads CASFLSGTFEQYF. The DNA of the CDR3 is TGTGCCAGCTTCCTGAGCGGGACCTTCGAGCAGTACTTC.

V is TRBV6-5 and J is TRBJ1-2; 7 bases are a match to TRBD1. CDR1 MNHEY and CDR2 SVGAGI come from the germline V gene. J lost 5 bases, V lost 0 bases, and 6 bases had no gene match. CDR3 length: 15 residues. CDR3: CASSYSRTGFYGYTF. As DNA, the CDR3 is TGTGCCAGCAGTTACTCACGGACAGGATTTTATGGCTACACCTTC.

The chain is built from TRBV7-2 and TRBJ1-5, with D unresolved. The CDR3 consists of 14 residues. V lost 1 base, J lost 4 bases, and 8 bases lay in between. Germline-derived CDR1 and CDR2 are SGHTA and FQGNSA. For the CDR3, the DNA is TGTGCCAGCAGCTTAGTCCCCACGAATCAGCCCCAGCATTTT. It is translated as CASSLVPTNQPQHF. Looking up the rest from reference TRBV7-2 and TRBJ1-5 gives the full variable domain: GAGVSQSPSNKVTEKGKDVELRCDPISGHTALYWYRQSLGQGLEFLIYFQGNSAPDKSGLPSDRFSAERTGGSVSTLTIQRTQQEDSAVYLCASSLVPTNQPQHFGDGTRLSIL.

This clone occurred once. V gene TRBV6-1 combines with J gene TRBJ2-5; tentatively, D is TRBD1 (6 bases). The CDR3 is 15 amino acids. V lost 2 bases and J lost 2, with 12 bases in between. CDR1 and CDR2 from the germline V gene are MNHNS and SASEGT. The CDR3 reads CASSESQGFQETQYF. CDR3 coding DNA: TGTGCCAGCAGTGAATCACAGGGATTTCAAGAGACCCAGTACTTC.

The J gene is TRBJ1-4, the V gene TRBV2; 7 nucleotides match TRBD1. CDR1 SNHLY and CDR2 FYNNEI come from the germline V gene. The CDR3 has 14 residues. J lost 7 bases, V lost 1 base, and 3 bases had no gene match. The CDR3 loop is CASSEETGPEKLFF. The CDR3 region has the DNA TGTGCCAGCAGTGAAGAGACAGGGCCTGAAAAACTGTTTTTT.

The chain recombines TRBV7-9 with TRBJ2-2; D perhaps matches TRBD1 (5 bases). V lost 4 bases, J lost 0 bases, and 15 bases lay in between. Germline V gene data show CDR1 as SEHNR and CDR2 as FQNEAQ (reference sequence). The CDR3 length is 17 residues. The CDR3 is CASSYWRQRSNTGELFF. The CDR3 DNA is TGTGCCAGCAGCTACTGGCGACAGCGCTCGAACACCGGGGAGCTGTTTTTT.

The chain links TRBV6-1 to TRBJ1-2; D not certain. Germline lookup yields CDR1 MNHNS and CDR2 SASEGT. Trimming took off 2 bases at V and 0 bases at J, with 10 bases between the two ends. This CDR3 is built from 15 residues. This CDR3 is CASSELAAANYGYTF. CDR3 nucleotides: TGTGCCAGCAGTGAACTGGCGGCAGCTAACTATGGCTACACCTTC.

This chain links TRBV5-1 with TRBJ1-2; no reliable D call. The length of the CDR3 is 10 residues. Germline V CDR1 and CDR2: SGHRS, YFSETQ. V was clipped by 4 bases and J by 6 bases, with 4 bases between them. The CDR3 nucleotides are TGCGCCAGCAGCCTGGATGGCTACACCTTC. Protein sequence: CASSLDGYTF. Combining the CDR3 with reference TRBV5-1 and TRBJ1-2 gives the whole variable domain KAGVTQTPRYLIKTRGQQVTLSCSPISGHRSVSWYQQTPGQGLQFLFEYFSETQRNKGNFPGRFSGRQFSNSRSEMNVSTLELGDSALYLCASSLDGYTFGSGTRLTVV.